This entry features one T cell receptor beta chain sequence. Antigen unknown. MiXCR, applied by TCRdb to the reads, yields one record per CDR3 protein. The sample comprises fewer than 900,000 distinct CDR3 sequences, roughly 29% of which are singletons, and around 14% rests with the top ten. The data derive from a study of T cell repertoires in cytomegalovirus infection. Study information: Recently described HLA-C-restricted plus well-studied HLA-B-restricted CMV epitopes were used.

Points from the study as a whole: Predominance within the ex vivo response was attributable to HLA-C-restricted CMV-specific TCR beta clonotypes.

This CDR3 region has 17 residues. Per germline, CDR1 MNHEY and CDR2 SVGEGT. J gave up 5 bases and V 1 base, and 10 bases lay outside the gene matches. V and J are TRBV6-2 or TRBV6-3 and TRBJ1-5, with 8 bases that match TRBD1. The material sequenced was cultured CD8+ T cells from PBMCs, taken from culture after CMV antigen stimulation. The sequence came from a human donor in good health (CMV status not recorded). Some clones in this sample may be carry-over from other donors' samples. The CDR3 here is CASSYLHSDRDDQPQHF. In DNA, the CDR3 is TGTGCCAGCAGTTACTTGCATTCGGACAGGGACGATCAGCCCCAGCATTTT.